These T cell receptor beta chains were read from a single sample in a study of blood T cell repertoires in COVID-19. Profiling relied on immunoSEQ multiplex PCR, and the TCRdb table lists in-frame clones only, not all of them. The table has 310,000 or so clones, about 82% seen once; the top ten hold 1.5% to 2%. What was sequenced was peripheral blood. All receptors come from a woman in her 50s with acute or convalescent COVID-19. The CDR3 runs from the conserved cysteine through the conserved F or W. The D gene is left open where the match is weak. Some rows mark clone size as missing; the rest say once, few, many or name a class of expanded clone.

j_call | v_call | clone_size | d_call | cdr3_nt | cdr3_aa
TRBJ2-1 | TRBV5-4 | . | TRBD2 | TGTGCCAGCAGCTCCCCTAGCGGGTACAATGAGCAGTTCTTC | CASSSPSGYNEQFF
TRBJ1-6 | TRBV28 | . | TRBD1 | TGTGCCAGCAGATGGACAGGGAATAATTCACCCCTCCACTTT | CASRWTGNNSPLHF
TRBJ2-1 | TRBV7-9 | . | . | TGTGCCAGCAGCCCCCAGGACAGCACTATTTTGAACAATGAGCAGTTCTTC | CASSPQDSTILNNEQFF
TRBJ2-5 | TRBV9 | . | TRBD1 | TGTGCCAGCAGCCCCCATCCGGGACAGGGGGGGGAGACCCAGTACTTC | CASSPHPGQGGETQYF
TRBJ2-7 | TRBV12-3/TRBV12-4 | . | TRBD1 | TGTGCCAGCAGGATGGGACAGAACTATGAGCAGTACTTC | CASRMGQNYEQYF
TRBJ2-7 | TRBV20-1 | . | TRBD1 | TGCAGTGCTAGTTTTGACAGGGGATTCGAGCAGTACTTC | CSASFDRGFEQYF
TRBJ2-3 | TRBV7-3 | . | TRBD1 | TGTGCCAGCAGCTCGGGACAGGTCACAGATACGCAGTATTTT | CASSSGQVTDTQYF
TRBJ2-2 | TRBV2 | . | TRBD2 | TGTGCCAGCAGCGGGACTAGCGGGAGTGCCGGGGAGCTGTTTTTT | CASSGTSGSAGELFF
TRBJ2-3 | TRBV6-1 | . | . | TGTGCCAGCAGTGATTTTGCCAGGGGAACAGATACGCAGTATTTT | CASSDFARGTDTQYF
TRBJ2-7 | TRBV24-1 | . | TRBD1 | TGTGCCACCAGTGATTCGGGACAGGGCGCCTACGAGCAGTACTTC | CATSDSGQGAYEQYF
TRBJ1-5 | TRBV28 | few | . | TGTGCCAGCACCCTGGGGCCGGGCAGAAATCAGCCCCAGCATTTT | CASTLGPGRNQPQHF
TRBJ1-5 | TRBV6-5 | few | TRBD1 | TGTGCCAGCATGCCGGGACAGGGGCATCAGCCCCAGCATTTT | CASMPGQGHQPQHF
TRBJ1-6 | TRBV21-1 | . | . | TGTGCCAGCAGCAAAGCAGGACAGGGGAATTCACCCCTCCACTTT | CASSKAGQGNSPLHF
TRBJ1-4 | TRBV19 | . | . | TGTGCCAGTAGTGTCGACAGCTATAATGAAAAACTGTTTTTT | CASSVDSYNEKLFF
TRBJ1-4 | TRBV6-2/TRBV6-3 | . | . | TGTGCCAGCAGTGCCTCCGGGAGCTATGAAAAACTGTTTTTT | CASSASGSYEKLFF
TRBJ2-6 | TRBV30 | once | TRBD2 | TGTGCCCTGGGGCGGGGGGCGCCATCTGGGGCCAACGTCCTGACTTTC | CALGRGAPSGANVLTF
TRBJ1-2 | TRBV6-5 | few | TRBD1 | TGTGCCAGCAGCCGGGACAGAGTCGCCTATGGCTACACCTTC | CASSRDRVAYGYTF
TRBJ1-3 | TRBV5-1 | . | . | TGCGCCAGCAGCTTGTCCGGGGTCCACTCTGGAAACACCATATATTTT | CASSLSGVHSGNTIYF
TRBJ2-3 | TRBV29-1 | few | . | TGCAGCGTTGTCTGGAACTGGACTCCAGATACGCAGTATTTT | CSVVWNWTPDTQYF
TRBJ2-7 | TRBV6-2/TRBV6-3 | . | TRBD1 | TGTGCCAGCAGTTCCCTGGACAGGGTCCAAGGCGAGCAGTACTTC | CASSSLDRVQGEQYF
TRBJ2-7 | TRBV19 | . | TRBD2 | TGTGCCAGTAGTACTAGACTAGCGGGGGCCTACGAGCAGTACTTC | CASSTRLAGAYEQYF
TRBJ2-7 | TRBV10-3 | . | . | TGTGCCATCAGTGTAGCGCAGGATGGCGGGACCCCCTACGAGCAGTACTTC | CAISVAQDGGTPYEQYF
TRBJ1-1 | TRBV28 | . | . | TGTGCCAGCATTTCCCCCTCTGCAGGGTTGAACACTGAAGCTTTCTTT | CASISPSAGLNTEAFF
TRBJ2-1 | TRBV7-3 | . | TRBD1 | TGTGCCAGCAGCTCGGACAGGGGGCAGCAGTTCTTC | CASSSDRGQQFF
TRBJ1-1 | TRBV24-1 | . | . | TGTGCCACCAGTGTGGAAGGGGGCACTGAAGCTTTCTTT | CATSVEGGTEAFF